The 11 T cell receptor beta chains presented below share a single source sample, sequenced in a study of shared clonotypes between healthy human individuals. TCRdb's table, derived via immunoSEQ multiplex PCR, lists solely in-frame clones and lacks some. The repertoire consists of about 320,000 clones, with roughly 84% occurring once and the leading ten covering 15% to 20%. Sequencing was performed on memory CD8+ T cells sorted from blood. The subset was: CD45RO+ cells pooled with CCR7-negative TemRA cells. These receptors all stem from a man aged 18 to 30 in good health.

The chain links TRBV4-1 to TRBJ1-3; D gene unclear. The CDR3 consists of 16 residues. V lost 1 base, J lost 5 bases, and 15 bases lay in between. The V gene's germline CDR1 is MGHRA and CDR2 YSYEKL. DNA for the CDR3: TGCGCCAGCAGCCAAGGGGTTCCAGTTTTAAGAAACACCATATATTTT. The encoded protein is CASSQGVPVLRNTIYF.

In its sample, this clone was seen once. The chain employs TRBV5-3 and TRBJ2-5; the D gene is possibly TRBD2 (6 bases). TRBV5-3 is noted as an ORF with a role that remains uncertain. CDR3 size: 14 residues. V was clipped by 7 bases and J by 2 bases, with 15 bases between them. The CDR3 reads CARQSRDLQETQYF. The DNA of the CDR3 is TGTGCCAGACAAAGTCGGGACTTACAAGAGACCCAGTACTTC.

This clone was picked up one time. The chain carries TRBV4-1 and TRBJ1-4, with a tentative D call TRBD1 (5 bases). Deletions cut 1 base from V and 0 bases from J, with 9 bases between. Germline CDR1 reads MGHRA; CDR2 reads YSYEKL. CDR3 length: 16 residues. CDR3 in DNA: TGCGCCAGCAGCCAAGTAGACAGTCCAACTAATGAAAAACTGTTTTTT. It yields the protein CASSQVDSPTNEKLFF.

The chain joins TRBV7-9 to TRBJ2-3; D is ambiguous. The CDR3 is made up of 14 amino acids. The germline V and J ends were trimmed by 6 bases and 1 base, with 11 bases remaining between them. CDR1 is SEHNR, CDR2 FQNEAQ, per germline (reference sequence). This CDR3 reads CASRFRDGTDTQYF. Written as DNA, the CDR3 is TGTGCCAGCAGGTTTAGAGATGGCACAGATACGCAGTATTTT.

The rearrangement uses TRBV4-3 and TRBJ2-6, with 11 bases identical to TRBD2. The CDR3 consists of 19 residues. CDR1 and CDR2 from the germline V gene are LGHNA and YSLEER. The V and J ends lost 0 bases and 3 bases, in that order; junction bases with no gene match: 7. CDR3 protein: CASSQEQLAGASGANVLTF. The DNA of the CDR3 is TGCGCCAGCAGCCAAGAGCAACTAGCGGGAGCTAGTGGGGCCAACGTCCTGACTTTC.

V usage is TRBV27 and J usage is TRBJ1-1; D gene ambiguous. Germline loops: CDR1 MNHEY, CDR2 SMNVEV (reference sequence). The CDR3 is 14 residues long. V lost 1 base and J lost 4, with 10 bases in between. The CDR3 region has the DNA TGTGCCAGCAGTTTATTAGCGGGATTCACTGAAGCTTTCTTT. This gives the protein CASSLLAGFTEAFF.

This clone occurred many times. The chain combines TRBV7-2 with TRBJ1-2, with D possibly TRBD1 on 5 matching bases. The CDR3 length is 15 residues. Germline V CDR1 and CDR2: SGHTA, FQGNSA. V dropped 5 bases and J dropped 4 bases, with 17 bases sitting between them. As DNA, the CDR3 is TGTGCCAGCAGCCCCGGGGTCCGCGGGGGCTATGGCTACACCTTC. Residues: CASSPGVRGGYGYTF.

V usage is TRBV29-1 and J usage is TRBJ2-7; TRBD1 aligns across 10 bases. CDR3 length: 17 amino acids. Trimming took 1 base from V and 2 from J; bases not matched to a gene: 11. CDR1 SQVTM and CDR2 ANQGSEA come from the germline V gene. The CDR3 DNA sequence: TGCAGCGTTGAAGGAAGTTCCGGGACAGGGGCTCCCTACGAGCAGTACTTC. Translating it yields CSVEGSSGTGAPYEQYF.

The chain links TRBV4-3 to TRBJ1-1; 9 bases agree with TRBD1. The germline CDR1 and CDR2 sequences are LGHNA and YSLEER. CDR3 size: 17 residues. J gave up 3 bases and V 0 bases, and 8 bases lay outside the gene matches. This CDR3 reads CASSQEGQGRIDTEAFF. The CDR3 DNA reads as TGCGCCAGCAGCCAAGAGGGACAGGGAAGGATAGACACTGAAGCTTTCTTT.

The rearrangement joins TRBV4-3 to TRBJ2-7; no clear D. The V gene's germline CDR1 is LGHNA and CDR2 YSLEER. V lost 0 bases and J lost 6, with 18 bases in between. CDR3 length equals 16 residues. CDR3 bases: TGCGCCAGCAGCCAAGATCTCCACTACCTGATTCTCGAGCAGTACTTC. Its protein is CASSQDLHYLILEQYF.

A word on this clone: Other DNA sequences from this sample encode an identical CDR3 as well. V is TRBV9 and J is TRBJ1-1; D is ambiguous. Germline assignment: CDR1 SGDLS and CDR2 YYNGEE. The CDR3 loop spans 13 amino acids. The V end lost 1 base, the J end lost 5 bases, and 9 bases lay between the germline ends. The CDR3 bases are TGTGCCAGCAGCGTATCGGGAGGAACTGAAGCTTTCTTT. It encodes CASSVSGGTEAFF.